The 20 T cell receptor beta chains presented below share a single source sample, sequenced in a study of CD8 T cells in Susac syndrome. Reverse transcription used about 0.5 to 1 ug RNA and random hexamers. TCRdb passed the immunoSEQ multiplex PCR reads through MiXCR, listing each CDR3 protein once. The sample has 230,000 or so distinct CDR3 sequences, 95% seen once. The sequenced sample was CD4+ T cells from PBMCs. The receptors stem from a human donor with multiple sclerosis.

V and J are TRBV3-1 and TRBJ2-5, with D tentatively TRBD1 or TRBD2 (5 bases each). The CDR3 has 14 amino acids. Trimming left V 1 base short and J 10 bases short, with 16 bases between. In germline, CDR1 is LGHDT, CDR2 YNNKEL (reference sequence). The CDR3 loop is CASSQVTSLGDQYF. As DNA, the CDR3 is TGTGCCAGCAGCCAAGTGACCTCCCTGGGGGACCAGTACTTC.

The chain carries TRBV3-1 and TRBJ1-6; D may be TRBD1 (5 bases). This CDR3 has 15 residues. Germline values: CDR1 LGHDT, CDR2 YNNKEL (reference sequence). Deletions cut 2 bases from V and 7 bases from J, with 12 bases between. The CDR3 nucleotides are TGTGCCAGCAGCCAACAGGGCCCCGTCAATTCACCCCTCCACTTT. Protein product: CASSQQGPVNSPLHF. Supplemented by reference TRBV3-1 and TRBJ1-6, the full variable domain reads DTAVSQTPKYLVTQMGNDKSIKCEQNLGHDTMYWYKQDSKKFLKIMFSYNNKELIINETVPNRFSPKSPDKAHLNLHINSLELGDSAVYFCASSQQGPVNSPLHFGNGTRLTVT.

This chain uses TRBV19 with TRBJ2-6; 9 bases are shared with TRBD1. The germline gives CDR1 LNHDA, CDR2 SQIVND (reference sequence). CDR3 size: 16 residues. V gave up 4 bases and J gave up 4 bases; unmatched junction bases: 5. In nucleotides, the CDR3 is TGTGCCAGTAGTACACAGGGGGCTGTGGGGGCCAACGTCCTGACTTTC. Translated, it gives CASSTQGAVGANVLTF.

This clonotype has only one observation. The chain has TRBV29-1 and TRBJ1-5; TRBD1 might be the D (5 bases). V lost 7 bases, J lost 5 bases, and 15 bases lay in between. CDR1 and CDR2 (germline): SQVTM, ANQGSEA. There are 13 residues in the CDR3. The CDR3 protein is CSAADTLDQPQHF. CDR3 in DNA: TGCAGCGCAGCGGACACGTTGGATCAGCCCCAGCATTTT.

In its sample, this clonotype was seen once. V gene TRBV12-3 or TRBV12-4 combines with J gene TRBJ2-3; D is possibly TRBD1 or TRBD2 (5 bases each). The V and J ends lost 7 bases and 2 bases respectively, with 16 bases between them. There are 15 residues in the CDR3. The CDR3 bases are TGTGCCAGCAATAAATGGGGACCTTACACAGATACGCAGTATTTT. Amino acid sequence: CASNKWGPYTDTQYF.

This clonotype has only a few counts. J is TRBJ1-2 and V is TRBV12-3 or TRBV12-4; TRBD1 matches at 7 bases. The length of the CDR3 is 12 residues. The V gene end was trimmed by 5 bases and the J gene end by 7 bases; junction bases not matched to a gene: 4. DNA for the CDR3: TGTGCCAGCAGTCCCCAGGGGGGTGGCTACACCTTC. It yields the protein CASSPQGGGYTF.

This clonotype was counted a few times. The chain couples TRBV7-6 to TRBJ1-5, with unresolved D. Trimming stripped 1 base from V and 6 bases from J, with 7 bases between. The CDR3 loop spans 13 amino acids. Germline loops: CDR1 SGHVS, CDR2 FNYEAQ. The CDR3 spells CASSLDRSQPQHF. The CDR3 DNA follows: TGTGCCAGCAGCTTAGATCGAAGTCAGCCCCAGCATTTT.

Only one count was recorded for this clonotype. The CDR3 DNA sequence: TGCGCCAGCAGTCAACCCGGCTCGTGTACAGATACGCAGTATTTT. The encoded protein is CASSQPGSCTDTQYF. The chain links TRBV23-1 to TRBJ2-3; D gene unclear. TRBV23-1 is assigned to the ORF class and has an uncertain function. CDR3 length equals 15 residues. V gave up 2 bases and J gave up 3 bases, with 12 bases separating them.

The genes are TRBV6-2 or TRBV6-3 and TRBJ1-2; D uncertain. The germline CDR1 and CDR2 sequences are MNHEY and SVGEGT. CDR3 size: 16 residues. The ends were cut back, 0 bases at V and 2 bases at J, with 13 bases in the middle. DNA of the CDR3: TGTGCCAGCAGTTACTCGATTCTGGGCAGCAACTATGGCTACACCTTC. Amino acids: CASSYSILGSNYGYTF.

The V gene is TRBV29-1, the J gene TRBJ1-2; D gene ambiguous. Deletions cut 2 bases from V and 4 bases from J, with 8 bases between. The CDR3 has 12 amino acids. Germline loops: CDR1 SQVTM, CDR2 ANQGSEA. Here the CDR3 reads CSVERSVYGYTF. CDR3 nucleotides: TGCAGCGTTGAACGTTCAGTCTATGGCTACACCTTC.

CDR3 bases: TGCAGTGCTCTTGCGGTGGAGACCCAGTACTTC. It codes for CSALAVETQYF. The chain links TRBV20-1 to TRBJ2-5, with no clear D. Per germline, CDR1 DFQATT and CDR2 SNEGSKA (reference sequence). Trimming cost V 5 bases and J 5 bases, with 9 bases left between them. CDR3 length equals 11 residues.

CDR3 nucleotides: TGTGCCAGCAGCCCCCGCGCTAGCGGAACCTACAATGAGCAGTTCTTC. Translated, it gives CASSPRASGTYNEQFF. V and J are TRBV9 and TRBJ2-1, with TRBD2 identical over 7 bases. Germline V lookup: CDR1 SGDLS, CDR2 YYNGEE. V dropped 4 bases and J dropped 2; count of bases not matched to a gene: 9. The CDR3 sequence is 16 residues long.

DNA for the CDR3: TGTGCCAGCAGTCCCGAGGGGGCGCCAACCAGAAGGGGCGAGCAGTACTTC. Its protein is CASSPEGAPTRRGEQYF. The rearrangement uses TRBV12-3 or TRBV12-4 and TRBJ2-7; 7 bases line up with TRBD1. V gave up 5 bases and J gave up 6 bases; unmatched junction bases: 19. The CDR3 has 17 residues.

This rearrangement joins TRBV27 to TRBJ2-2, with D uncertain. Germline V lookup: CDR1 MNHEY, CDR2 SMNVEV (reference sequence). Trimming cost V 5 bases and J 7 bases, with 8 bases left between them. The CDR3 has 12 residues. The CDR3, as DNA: TGTGCCAGCAGTGCGAATCTCGGGGAGCTGTTTTTT. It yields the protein CASSANLGELFF.

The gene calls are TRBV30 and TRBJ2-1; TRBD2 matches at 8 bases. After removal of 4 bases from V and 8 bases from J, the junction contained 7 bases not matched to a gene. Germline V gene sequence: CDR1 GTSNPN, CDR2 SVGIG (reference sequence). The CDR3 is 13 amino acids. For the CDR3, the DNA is TGTGCCTGGACTAGCGGGTACTCTGATGAGCAGTTCTTC. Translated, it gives CAWTSGYSDEQFF.

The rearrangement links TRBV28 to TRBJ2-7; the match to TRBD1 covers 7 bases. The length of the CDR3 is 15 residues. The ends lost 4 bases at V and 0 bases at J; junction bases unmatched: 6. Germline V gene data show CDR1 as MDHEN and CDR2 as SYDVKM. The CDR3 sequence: CASSWDSQSSYEQYF. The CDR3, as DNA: TGTGCCAGCAGTTGGGACAGTCAAAGCTCCTACGAGCAGTACTTC. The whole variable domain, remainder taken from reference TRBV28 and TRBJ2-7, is DVKVTQSSRYLVKRTGEKVFLECVQDMDHENMFWYRQDPGLGLRLIYFSYDVKMKEKGDIPEGYSVSREKKERFSLILESASTNQTSMYLCASSWDSQSSYEQYFGPGTRLTVT.

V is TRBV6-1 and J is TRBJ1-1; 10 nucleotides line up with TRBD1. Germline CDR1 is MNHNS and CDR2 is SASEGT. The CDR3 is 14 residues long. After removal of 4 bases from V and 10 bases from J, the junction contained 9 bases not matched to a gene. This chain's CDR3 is CASSGRDRGLRAFF. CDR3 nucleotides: TGTGCCAGCAGTGGCCGGGACAGGGGCCTGAGAGCTTTCTTT.

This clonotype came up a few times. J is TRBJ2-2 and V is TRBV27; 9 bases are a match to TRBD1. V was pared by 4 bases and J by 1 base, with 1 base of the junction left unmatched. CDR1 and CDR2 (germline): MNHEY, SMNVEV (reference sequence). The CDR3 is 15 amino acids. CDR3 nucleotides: TGTGCCAGCAGTTGGGGACAGGGGAACACCGGGGAGCTGTTTTTT. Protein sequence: CASSWGQGNTGELFF.

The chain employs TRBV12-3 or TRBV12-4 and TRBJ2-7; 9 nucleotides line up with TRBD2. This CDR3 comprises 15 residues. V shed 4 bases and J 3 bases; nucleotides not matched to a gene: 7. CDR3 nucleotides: TGTGCCAGCAGTTGGTCGACTAGCGGAAACTACGAGCAGTACTTC. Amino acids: CASSWSTSGNYEQYF.

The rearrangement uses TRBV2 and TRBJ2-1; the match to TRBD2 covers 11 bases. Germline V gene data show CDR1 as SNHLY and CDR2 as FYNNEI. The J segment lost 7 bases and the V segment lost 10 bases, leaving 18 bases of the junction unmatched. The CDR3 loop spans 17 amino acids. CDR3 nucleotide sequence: TGTGCCATCAGACTAGCGGGACTCCTATCGGGGGGGAATGAGCAGTTCTTC. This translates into CAIRLAGLLSGGNEQFF.